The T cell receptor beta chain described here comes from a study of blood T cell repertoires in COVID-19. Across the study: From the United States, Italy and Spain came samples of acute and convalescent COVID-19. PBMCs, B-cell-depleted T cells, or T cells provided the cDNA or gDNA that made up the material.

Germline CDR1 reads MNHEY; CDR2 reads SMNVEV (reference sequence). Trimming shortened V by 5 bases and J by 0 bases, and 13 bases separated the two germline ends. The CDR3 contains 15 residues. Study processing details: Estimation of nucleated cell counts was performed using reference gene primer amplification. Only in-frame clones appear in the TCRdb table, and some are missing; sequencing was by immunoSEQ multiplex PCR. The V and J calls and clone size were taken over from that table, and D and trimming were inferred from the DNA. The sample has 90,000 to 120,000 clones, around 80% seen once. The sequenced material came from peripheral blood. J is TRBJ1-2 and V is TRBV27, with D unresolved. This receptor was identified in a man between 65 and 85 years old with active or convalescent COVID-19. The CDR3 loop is CASSPLGLANYGYTF. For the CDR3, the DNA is TGTGCCAGCAGTCCCCTGGGCCTGGCTAACTATGGCTACACCTTC.